This T cell receptor beta chain was sequenced during a study of vaccination and CD4 T cells after COVID-19. With 0 bases removed from V and 0 bases from J, the gap between germline ends came to 12 bases. Germline V gene sequence: CDR1 MNHEY, CDR2 SVGEGT. The CDR3 loop spans 18 amino acids. Stated treatment: 10-day PBMC culture with coronavirus spike peptide pools or control peptides (ViraFEST assay). The Oncomine TCR Beta short-read assay sequenced DNA from cultured CD4+ T cells. TCRdb reanalysed the PCR reads using MiXCR and keeps one entry per CDR3 protein. The data contain around 12,000 distinct CDR3 sequences, about three fifths of them singletons. This clonotype has a handful of counts. Its specificity is unknown.

The sequenced sample was CD4+ T cells from blood, cultured in vitro. This clonotype was sampled from a human donor who had recovered from COVID-19. The chain has TRBV6-2 or TRBV6-3 and TRBJ1-6; unclear D gene. The CDR3 region is CASSYSKDASSYNSPLHF. CDR3 in DNA: TGTGCCAGCAGTTACTCGAAGGACGCCAGCTCCTATAATTCACCCCTCCACTTT.